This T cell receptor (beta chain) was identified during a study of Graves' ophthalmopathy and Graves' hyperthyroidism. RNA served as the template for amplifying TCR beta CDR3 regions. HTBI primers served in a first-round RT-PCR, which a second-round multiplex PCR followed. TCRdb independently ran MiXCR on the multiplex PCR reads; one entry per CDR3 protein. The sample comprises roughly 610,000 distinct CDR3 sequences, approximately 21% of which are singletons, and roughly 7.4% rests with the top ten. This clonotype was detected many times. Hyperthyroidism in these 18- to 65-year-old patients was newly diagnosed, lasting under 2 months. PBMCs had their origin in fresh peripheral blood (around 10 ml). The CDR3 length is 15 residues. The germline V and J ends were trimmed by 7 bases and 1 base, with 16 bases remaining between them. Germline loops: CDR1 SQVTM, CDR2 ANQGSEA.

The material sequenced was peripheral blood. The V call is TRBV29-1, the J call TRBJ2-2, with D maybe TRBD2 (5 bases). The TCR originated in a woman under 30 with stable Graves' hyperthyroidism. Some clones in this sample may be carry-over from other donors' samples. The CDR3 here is CSAHRVGGNTGELFF. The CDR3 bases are TGCAGCGCCCATAGGGTCGGAGGGAACACCGGGGAGCTGTTTTTT.